The clone carrying this T cell receptor beta chain has a handful of counts. Its target is not known. The data were obtained in a study of cytomegalovirus exposure and HLA in healthy donors. The study's findings and limits: The CMV antigen specificity of a few CMV-associated chains was confirmed through in vitro analysis. Associated with cytomegalovirus, according to the listing, were 150 to 200 TCR beta chains.

PCR was performed using 60 Vbeta and 13 Jbeta primers. The protocol was immunoSEQ multiplex PCR, while the TCRdb copy is restricted to in-frame clones and leaves out a portion. Of 90,000 to 110,000 clones listed, 12% are singletons. V shed 6 bases and J 0 bases; nucleotides not matched to a gene: 5. CDR3 length: 15 amino acids. Germline V CDR1 and CDR2: MNHNY, SVGAGI (reference sequence). Material for sequencing was PBMCs. This TCR came from a man aged 35 to 55 in good health and CMV-seropositive. This chain connects TRBV6-6 to TRBJ2-7; 10 bases are shared with TRBD2. The CDR3, as DNA: TGTGCCAGCAGACCCGGACTAGCGGTCTCCTACGAGCAGTACTTC. It codes for CASRPGLAVSYEQYF.